This T cell receptor (beta chain) was found in a study of Graves' ophthalmopathy and Graves' hyperthyroidism. Disease in donors with ophthalmopathy had moderate-to-severe activity, CAS ≥3, NOSPECS ≥4 and under 3 months' duration. With respect to this clonotype: The antigen remains unidentified.

Investigators amplified TCR beta CDR3 regions from RNA transcripts. HTBI primers were employed in first-round RT-PCR, then a second-round multiplex PCR followed. MiXCR, applied by TCRdb to the multiplex PCR reads, yields one record per CDR3 protein. The table has around 470,000 distinct CDR3 sequences, about 15% seen once. General study findings and limits: Blood was where most expanded thyroid clonotypes above 0.001 frequency also turned up.

The sample comprised blood. The receptor was derived from a woman aged 25 to 45 with Graves' ophthalmopathy.

The CDR3 region is CASSRTTETGELFF. The CDR3 DNA follows: TGCGCCAGCAGCAGGACGACGGAGACCGGGGAGCTGTTTTTT. The chain has TRBV5-1 and TRBJ2-2; D not resolved. Trimming took 4 bases from V and 5 from J, leaving 12 bases between them. The CDR3 has 14 amino acids. Germline CDR1 reads SGHRS; CDR2 reads YFSETQ.